This T cell receptor beta chain was profiled in a study of blood T cell repertoires in COVID-19. The V gene lost 3 bases and the J gene lost 7 bases, with 12 bases spanning the gap. In germline, CDR1 is SGHTA, CDR2 FQGNSA. The CDR3 sequence is 13 residues long. The repertoire was sequenced with immunoSEQ multiplex PCR; TCRdb's copy has only in-frame clones and lacks some. This sample has roughly 84,000 clones; around 80% occur once, and the top ten carry 9.5% to 15%. What was sequenced was peripheral blood. The chain carries TRBV7-2 and TRBJ1-2; D possibly corresponds to TRBD1 (5 bases). The sequence came from a woman aged 40 to 50 with active or convalescent COVID-19. CDR3 in amino acids: CASSLGREGGYTF. CDR3 bases: TGTGCCAGCAGCTTGGGCAGGGAGGGTGGCTACACCTTC.